Following are 6 T cell receptor beta chains from one sample sequenced in a study of T cell repertoires in cytomegalovirus infection. TCRdb used MiXCR to reprocess the reads, holding one entry per CDR3 protein. The table records 200,000 to 300,000 distinct CDR3 sequences, approximately 10% of them present only once. Sequencing used PBMCs. The receptors stem from a human donor in good health (CMV status not recorded). Some clones in this sample may be carry-over from other donors' samples.

This clonotype was recorded a few times. This rearrangement joins TRBV7-8 to TRBJ2-5; 9 positions match TRBD2. In germline, CDR1 is SGHVS, CDR2 FQNEAQ. With V trimmed by 5 bases and J by 5 bases, 12 bases remained unmatched. The CDR3 spans 16 residues. The DNA for the CDR3 is TGTGCCAGCAGCGCCTTCTCAGCGGGAGGCAGGGAGACCCAGTACTTC. Protein: CASSAFSAGGRETQYF. The variable domain in full, completed from reference TRBV7-8 and TRBJ2-5, reads GAGVSQSPRYKVAKRGQDVALRCDPISGHVSLFWYQQALGQGPEFLTYFQNEAQLDKSGLPSDRFFAERPEGSVSTLKIQRTQQEDSAVYLCASSAFSAGGRETQYFGPGTRLLVL.

This clonotype came up many times. The chain recombines TRBV7-2 with TRBJ1-5, with TRBD1 as a possible D gene (5 bases). V was clipped by 5 bases and J by 0 bases, with 11 bases between them. The CDR3 has 15 residues. Germline-derived CDR1 and CDR2 are SGHTA and FQGNSA. For the CDR3, the DNA is TGTGCCAGCAGCGTAACAGGTTATAGCAATCAGCCCCAGCATTTT. Translating it yields CASSVTGYSNQPQHF.

The chain is built from TRBV28 and TRBJ2-3; D may match TRBD1 or TRBD2 (5 bases each). V was pared by 2 bases and J by 2 bases, with 11 bases between. The CDR3 consists of 15 residues. From germline, CDR1 is MDHEN and CDR2 SYDVKM. The CDR3 nucleotides are TGTGCCAGCAGTTTAACGGGGCTGTACACAGATACGCAGTATTTT. Translated: CASSLTGLYTDTQYF. Variable domain in full (rest from reference TRBV28 and TRBJ2-3): DVKVTQSSRYLVKRTGEKVFLECVQDMDHENMFWYRQDPGLGLRLIYFSYDVKMKEKGDIPEGYSVSREKKERFSLILESASTNQTSMYLCASSLTGLYTDTQYFGPGTRLTVL.

This clonotype appeared a few times. The chain combines TRBV28 with TRBJ1-6; no clear D gene. CDR3 length equals 15 residues. The germline CDR1 and CDR2 sequences are MDHEN and SYDVKM. V was cut by 6 bases and J by 5 bases, with 14 bases left in between. CDR3 nucleotide sequence: TGTGCCAGCAGGCCCTCAAAGGGCAATAATTCACCCCTCCACTTT. Translating gives CASRPSKGNNSPLHF.

This clonotype came up many times. The chain recombines TRBV10-2 with TRBJ2-2; perhaps TRBD2 as D (5 bases). The germline V gene encodes CDR1 WSHSY and CDR2 SAAADI. Trimming left V 10 bases short and J 4 bases short, with 19 bases between. The CDR3 contains 15 residues. The CDR3 region is CATRRELAGTGELFF. The CDR3 DNA reads TGCGCCACTCGAAGGGAGCTAGCCGGCACCGGGGAGCTGTTTTTT.

The V and J genes are TRBV5-1 and TRBJ1-2, with D hard to call. Germline V gene sequence: CDR1 SGHRS, CDR2 YFSETQ. V was clipped by 0 bases and J by 6 bases, with 15 bases between them. This CDR3 has 15 amino acids. The CDR3 bases are TGCGCCAGCAGCTTGGAAGGACTCCAAGGCGATGGCTACACCTTC. Translation gives CASSLEGLQGDGYTF.